The source of this T cell receptor beta chain is a study of beta chain features in type 1 diabetes. Study background: Sorted cells, about 98,000,000 in number, were examined across all samples.

Investigators reverse transcribed all isolated RNA, so they sequenced expressed TCRB transcripts. Average read counts of stem cell-like memory T cell samples were about 1 million. The method was immunoSEQ multiplex PCR; TCRdb's version includes in-frame clones alone and lacks a portion of them. This table has around 46,000 clones, approximately 40% appearing once. The V end lost 2 bases, the J end lost 7 bases, and 10 bases lay between the germline ends. Germline loops: CDR1 SGHDT, CDR2 YYEEEE. There are 12 residues in the CDR3. This clone came up a few times. Its target is unknown. Whole-study results and caveats: VDJ junctions from type 1 diabetes patients carried fewer insertions and larger deletions. A greater similarity of naive, central memory and Treg TCRB repertoires was seen among patients than among healthy donors. In every one of the four CD4+ subsets, TCRB CDR3s were moderately but significantly shorter in Type 1 diabetes patients.

This receptor was obtained from a man aged 25 to 45 with type 1 diabetes. Specimen: stem cell memory CD4+ T cells from blood. The chain uses TRBV5-6 and TRBJ2-7; D gene unclear. Here the CDR3 DNA reads TGTGCCAGCAGCTTTTGGAGTCGGGAGCAGTACTTC. Translating it yields CASSFWSREQYF.